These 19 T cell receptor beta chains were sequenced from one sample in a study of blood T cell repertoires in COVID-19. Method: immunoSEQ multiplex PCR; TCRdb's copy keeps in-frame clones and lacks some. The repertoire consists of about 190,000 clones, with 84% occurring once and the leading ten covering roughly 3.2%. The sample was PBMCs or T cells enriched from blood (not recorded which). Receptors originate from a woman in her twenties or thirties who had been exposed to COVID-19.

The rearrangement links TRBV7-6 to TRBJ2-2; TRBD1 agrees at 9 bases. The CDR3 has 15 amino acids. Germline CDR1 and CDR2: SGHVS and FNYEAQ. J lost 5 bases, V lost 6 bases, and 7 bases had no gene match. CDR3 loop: CASSSDRGGTGELFF. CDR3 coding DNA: TGTGCCAGCAGTTCGGACAGGGGTGGGACCGGGGAGCTGTTTTTT.

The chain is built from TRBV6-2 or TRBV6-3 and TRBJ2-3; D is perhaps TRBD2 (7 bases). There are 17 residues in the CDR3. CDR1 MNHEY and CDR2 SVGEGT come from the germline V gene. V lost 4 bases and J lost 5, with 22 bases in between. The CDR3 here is CASSWLGGGGEEDTQYF. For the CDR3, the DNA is TGTGCCAGCAGTTGGCTAGGGGGGGGCGGGGAAGAAGATACGCAGTATTTT.

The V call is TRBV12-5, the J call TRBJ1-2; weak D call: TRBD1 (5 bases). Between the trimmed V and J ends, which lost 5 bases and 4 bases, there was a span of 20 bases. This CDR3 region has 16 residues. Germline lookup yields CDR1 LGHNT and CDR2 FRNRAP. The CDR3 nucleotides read TGTGCTAGTGGTGGTCGACAGCGATCCCGACCCTATGGCTACACCTTC. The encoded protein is CASGGRQRSRPYGYTF. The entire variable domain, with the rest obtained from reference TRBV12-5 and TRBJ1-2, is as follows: DARVTQTPRHKVTEMGQEVTMRCQPILGHNTVFWYRQTMMQGLELLAYFRNRAPLDDSGMPKDRFSAEMPDATLATLKIQPSEPRDSAVYFCASGGRQRSRPYGYTFGSGTRLTVV.

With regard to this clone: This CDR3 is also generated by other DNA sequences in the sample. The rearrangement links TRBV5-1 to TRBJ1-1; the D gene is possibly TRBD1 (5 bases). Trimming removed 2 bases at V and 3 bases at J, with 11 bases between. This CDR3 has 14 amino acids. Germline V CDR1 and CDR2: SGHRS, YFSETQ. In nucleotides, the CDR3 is TGCGCCAGCAGCTTAGCGGGGGGATACACTGAAGCTTTCTTT. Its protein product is CASSLAGGYTEAFF.

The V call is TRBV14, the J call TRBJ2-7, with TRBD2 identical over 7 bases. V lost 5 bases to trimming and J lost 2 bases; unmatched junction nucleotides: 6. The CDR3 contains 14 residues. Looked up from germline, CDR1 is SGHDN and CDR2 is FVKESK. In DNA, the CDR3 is TGTGCCAGCAGCTTAGGACGGGGGGCCTACGAGCAGTACTTC. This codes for CASSLGRGAYEQYF.

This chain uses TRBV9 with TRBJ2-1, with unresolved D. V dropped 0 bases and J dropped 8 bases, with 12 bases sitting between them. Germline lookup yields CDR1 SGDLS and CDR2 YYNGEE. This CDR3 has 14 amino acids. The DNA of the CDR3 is TGTGCCAGCAGCGTAGCGGGTTGGGTCGATGAGCAGTTCTTC. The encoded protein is CASSVAGWVDEQFF.

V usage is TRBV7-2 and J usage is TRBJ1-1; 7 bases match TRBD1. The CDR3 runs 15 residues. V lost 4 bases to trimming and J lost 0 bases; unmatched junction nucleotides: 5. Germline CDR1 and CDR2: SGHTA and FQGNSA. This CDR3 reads CASSWAGGMNTEAFF. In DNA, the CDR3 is TGTGCCAGCAGCTGGGCAGGGGGGATGAACACTGAAGCTTTCTTT.

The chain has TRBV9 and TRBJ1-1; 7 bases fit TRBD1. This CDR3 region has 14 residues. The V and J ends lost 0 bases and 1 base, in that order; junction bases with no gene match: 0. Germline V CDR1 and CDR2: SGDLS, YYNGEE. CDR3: CASSVGQGNTEAFF. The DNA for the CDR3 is TGTGCCAGCAGCGTAGGACAGGGGAACACTGAAGCTTTCTTT.

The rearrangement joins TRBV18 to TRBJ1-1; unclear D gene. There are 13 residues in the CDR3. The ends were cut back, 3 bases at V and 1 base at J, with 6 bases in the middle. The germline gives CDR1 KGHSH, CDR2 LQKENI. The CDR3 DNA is TGTGCCAGCTCACCTGACAAGAACACTGAAGCTTTCTTT. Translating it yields CASSPDKNTEAFF.

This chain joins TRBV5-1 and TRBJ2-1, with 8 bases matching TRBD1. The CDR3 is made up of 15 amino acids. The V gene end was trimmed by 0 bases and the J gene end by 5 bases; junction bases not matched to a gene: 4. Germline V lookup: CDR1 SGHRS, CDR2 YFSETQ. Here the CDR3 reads CASSLVGTGHNEQFF. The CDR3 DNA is TGCGCCAGCAGCTTGGTCGGGACAGGTCACAATGAGCAGTTCTTC. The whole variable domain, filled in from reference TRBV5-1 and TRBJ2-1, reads KAGVTQTPRYLIKTRGQQVTLSCSPISGHRSVSWYQQTPGQGLQFLFEYFSETQRNKGNFPGRFSGRQFSNSRSEMNVSTLELGDSALYLCASSLVGTGHNEQFFGPGTRLTVL.

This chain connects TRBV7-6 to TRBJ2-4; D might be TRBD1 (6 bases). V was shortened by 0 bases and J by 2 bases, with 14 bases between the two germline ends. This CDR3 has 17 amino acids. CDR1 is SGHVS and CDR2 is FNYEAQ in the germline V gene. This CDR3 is CASSLAPVGDTKNIQYF. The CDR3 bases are TGTGCCAGCAGCTTAGCCCCTGTGGGGGACACCAAAAACATTCAGTACTTC.

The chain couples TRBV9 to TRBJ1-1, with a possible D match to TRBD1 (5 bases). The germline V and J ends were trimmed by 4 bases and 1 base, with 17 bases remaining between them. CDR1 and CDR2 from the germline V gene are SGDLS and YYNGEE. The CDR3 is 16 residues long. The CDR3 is CASSPSPPGPNTEAFF. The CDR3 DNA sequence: TGTGCCAGCAGCCCGTCTCCCCCAGGGCCGAACACTGAAGCTTTCTTT.

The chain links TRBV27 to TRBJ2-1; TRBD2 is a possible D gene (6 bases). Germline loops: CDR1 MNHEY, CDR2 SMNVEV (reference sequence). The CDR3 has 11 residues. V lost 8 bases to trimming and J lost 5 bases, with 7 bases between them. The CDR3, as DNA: TGTGCCAGCTGGACTAACAATGAGCAGTTCTTC. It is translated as CASWTNNEQFF.

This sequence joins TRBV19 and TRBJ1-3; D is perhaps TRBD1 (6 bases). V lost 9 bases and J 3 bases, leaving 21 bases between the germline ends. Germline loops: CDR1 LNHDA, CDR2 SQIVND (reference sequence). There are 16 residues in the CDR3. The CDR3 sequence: CASNPYGQGSGNTIYF. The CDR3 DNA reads TGTGCCAGCAACCCTTATGGGCAGGGGAGTGGAAACACCATATATTTT.

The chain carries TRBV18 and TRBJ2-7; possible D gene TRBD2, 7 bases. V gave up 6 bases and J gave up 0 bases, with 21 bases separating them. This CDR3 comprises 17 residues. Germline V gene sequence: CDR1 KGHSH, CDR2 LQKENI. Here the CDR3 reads CASSFGTSPGGSYEQYF. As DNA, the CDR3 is TGTGCCAGCTCCTTCGGGACATCCCCGGGGGGCTCCTACGAGCAGTACTTC.

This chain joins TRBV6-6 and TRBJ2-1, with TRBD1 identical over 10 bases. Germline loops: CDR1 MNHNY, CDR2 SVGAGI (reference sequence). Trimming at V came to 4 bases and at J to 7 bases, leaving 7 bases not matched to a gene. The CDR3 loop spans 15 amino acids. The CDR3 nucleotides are TGTGCCAGCAGTTTGATGACAGGGGGCGAAAATGAGCAGTTCTTC. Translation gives CASSLMTGGENEQFF.

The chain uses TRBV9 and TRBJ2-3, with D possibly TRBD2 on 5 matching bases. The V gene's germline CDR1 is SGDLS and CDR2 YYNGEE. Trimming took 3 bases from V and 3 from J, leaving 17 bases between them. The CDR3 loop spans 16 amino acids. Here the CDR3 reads CASSAPYGEQTDTQYF. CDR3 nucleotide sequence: TGTGCCAGCAGCGCCCCTTACGGGGAGCAAACAGATACGCAGTATTTT.

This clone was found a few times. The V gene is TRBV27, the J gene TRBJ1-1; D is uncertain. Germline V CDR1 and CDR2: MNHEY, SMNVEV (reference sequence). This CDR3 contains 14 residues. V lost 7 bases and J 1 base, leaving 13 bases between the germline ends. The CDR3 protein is CASKAPIPNTEAFF. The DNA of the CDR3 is TGTGCCAGCAAAGCGCCCATCCCGAACACTGAAGCTTTCTTT.

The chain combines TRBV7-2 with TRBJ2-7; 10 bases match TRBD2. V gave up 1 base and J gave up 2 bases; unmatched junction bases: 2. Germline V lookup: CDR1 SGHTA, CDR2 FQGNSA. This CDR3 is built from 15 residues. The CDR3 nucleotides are TGTGCCAGCAGCTTAGAAAGCGGGGGGGCCTACGAGCAGTACTTC. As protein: CASSLESGGAYEQYF. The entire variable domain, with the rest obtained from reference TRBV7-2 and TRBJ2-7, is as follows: GAGVSQSPSNKVTEKGKDVELRCDPISGHTALYWYRQSLGQGLEFLIYFQGNSAPDKSGLPSDRFSAERTGGSVSTLTIQRTQQEDSAVYLCASSLESGGAYEQYFGPGTRLTVT.